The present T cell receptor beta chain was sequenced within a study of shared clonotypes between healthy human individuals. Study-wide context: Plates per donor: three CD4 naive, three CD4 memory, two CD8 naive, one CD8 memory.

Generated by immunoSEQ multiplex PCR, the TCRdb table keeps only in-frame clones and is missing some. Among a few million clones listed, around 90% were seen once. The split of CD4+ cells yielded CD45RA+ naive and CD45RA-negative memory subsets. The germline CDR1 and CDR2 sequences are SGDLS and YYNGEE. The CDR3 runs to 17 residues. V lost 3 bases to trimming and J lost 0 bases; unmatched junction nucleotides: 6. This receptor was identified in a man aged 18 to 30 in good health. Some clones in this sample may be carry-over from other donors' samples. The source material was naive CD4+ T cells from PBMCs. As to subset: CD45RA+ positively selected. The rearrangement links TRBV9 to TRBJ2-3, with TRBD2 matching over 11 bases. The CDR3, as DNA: TGTGCCAGCAGCGCGACGTTAGCGGGAGGGAGCACAGATACGCAGTATTTT. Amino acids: CASSATLAGGSTDTQYF.